The 26 T cell receptor beta chains in this list originate from one sample, sequenced in a study of CD8 T cells in Susac syndrome (dated by TCRdb to the late 2010s). The receptor library was made with the immunoSEQ multiplex PCR assay. RNA was extracted with the RNeasy kit and roughly 0.45 to 1 ug was reverse transcribed using random hexamers. TCRdb itself trimmed the public reads at Q25 with fastp, ran MiXCR and retained productive beta chains. Each CDR3 protein gets just one entry, which takes the most common genes and DNA from the rows behind it. The sample has approximately 220,000 distinct CDR3 sequences on record, around 93% of them singletons. Around 0.076% of the sample rests with the top ten. The sequencing input was CD4+ T cells from PBMCs. These receptors were obtained from a human donor with multiple sclerosis.

The chain joins TRBV30 to TRBJ2-1; the D gene is possibly TRBD1 (6 bases). Trimming stripped 1 base from V and 10 bases from J, with 14 bases between. The CDR3 covers 13 residues. Germline-derived CDR1 and CDR2 are GTSNPN and SVGIG (reference sequence). CDR3 nucleotide sequence: TGTGCCTGGAGTGCGGTAGGGGGTCGGGAGCAGTTCTTC. Translation gives CAWSAVGGREQFF.

V gene TRBV28 combines with J gene TRBJ2-3, with a tentative D call TRBD1 (6 bases). Trimming took off 7 bases at V and 8 bases at J, with 22 bases between the two ends. This CDR3 region has 15 residues. Per germline, CDR1 MDHEN and CDR2 SYDVKM. CDR3 nucleotides: TGTGCCAGCACTCTCACGAGGGGCCCAGGGGCTACGCAGTATTTT. Its protein is CASTLTRGPGATQYF.

This clonotype showed up just once. This rearrangement joins TRBV7-9 to TRBJ2-4; no reliable D call. This CDR3 has 16 residues. The ends were cut back, 2 bases at V and 6 bases at J, with 17 bases in the middle. From germline, CDR1 is SEHNR and CDR2 FQNEAQ (reference sequence). CDR3 loop: CASSLLVLGARNIQYF. Here the CDR3 DNA reads TGTGCCAGCAGCTTACTGGTTTTAGGTGCAAGAAACATTCAGTACTTC. The full variable domain, in which reference TRBV7-9 and TRBJ2-4 provide the parts outside the CDR3, is DTGVSQNPRHKITKRGQNVTFRCDPISEHNRLYWYRQTLGQGPEFLTYFQNEAQLEKSRLLSDRFSAERPKGSFSTLEIQRTEQGDSAMYLCASSLLVLGARNIQYFGAGTRLSVL.

The chain is built from TRBV3-1 and TRBJ2-1; D remains ambiguous. The CDR3 is made up of 13 amino acids. Trimming removed 1 base at V and 5 bases at J, with 6 bases between. In germline, CDR1 is LGHDT, CDR2 YNNKEL (reference sequence). CDR3 nucleotide sequence: TGTGCCAGCAGCCAAGTCTACAACAATGAGCAGTTCTTC. Its protein is CASSQVYNNEQFF.

The chain uses TRBV3-1 and TRBJ1-1; a possible D gene is TRBD1 (5 bases). The CDR3 extends over 14 amino acids. The germline V gene encodes CDR1 LGHDT and CDR2 YNNKEL (reference sequence). Trimming pared 3 bases from V and 1 base from J, leaving 9 bases between. In DNA form, the CDR3 reads TGTGCCAGCAGCCAGCGTGGGGGGAACACTGAAGCTTTCTTT. Translating gives CASSQRGGNTEAFF.

The chain employs TRBV30 and TRBJ1-4; no definite D call. The germline V gene encodes CDR1 GTSNPN and CDR2 SVGIG (reference sequence). V lost 2 bases and J 12 bases, leaving 7 bases between the germline ends. The CDR3 totals 10 residues. The CDR3, as DNA: TGTGCCTGGAGTAGAGAAGAACTGTTTTTT. Amino acid sequence: CAWSREELFF.

CDR3 in amino acids: CASSRPGTGYGYTF. CDR3 coding DNA: TGTGCCAGCAGTCGACCGGGGACCGGGTATGGCTACACCTTC. V is TRBV5-6 and J is TRBJ1-2; perhaps TRBD1 as D (5 bases). This CDR3 has 14 residues. The germline CDR1 and CDR2 sequences are SGHDT and YYEEEE. V lost 5 bases, J lost 5 bases, and 16 bases lay in between.

V and J are TRBV7-8 and TRBJ2-3; TRBD1 matches 7 bases. The germline CDR1 and CDR2 sequences are SGHVS and FQNEAQ. V lost 7 bases to trimming and J lost 8 bases; unmatched junction nucleotides: 12. The CDR3 runs 14 residues. The CDR3 DNA sequence: TGTGCCAGCACCCCGACAGGGTCCGTCGGTACGCAGTATTTT. The encoded protein is CASTPTGSVGTQYF.

The chain uses TRBV15 and TRBJ2-5, with 7 positions matching TRBD2. CDR1 is LNHNV and CDR2 is YYDKDF in the germline V gene (reference sequence). The length of the CDR3 is 12 residues. The V and J ends lost 8 bases and 3 bases, in that order; junction bases with no gene match: 3. CDR3 DNA sequence: TGTGCCACCGGCCTAGCGGAAGAGACCCAGTACTTC. Its translation: CATGLAEETQYF.

V and J are TRBV11-1 and TRBJ2-1; D gene ambiguous. In germline, CDR1 is SGHAT, CDR2 FQDESV (reference sequence). CDR3 length: 13 residues. V lost 1 base and J lost 13, with 14 bases in between. CDR3 sequence: CASSLGQAEIQFF. The DNA of the CDR3 is TGTGCCAGCAGCTTAGGGCAGGCCGAGATACAGTTCTTC.

The J gene is TRBJ1-6, the V gene TRBV7-9; D is ambiguous. V was pared by 6 bases and J by 7 bases, with 10 bases between. Per germline, CDR1 SEHNR and CDR2 FQNEAQ (reference sequence). This CDR3 has 13 residues. As DNA, the CDR3 is TGTGCCAGCAGTTTCCGCTCCAATTCACCCCTCCACTTT. It codes for CASSFRSNSPLHF.

This rearrangement joins TRBV18 to TRBJ2-5; D is uncertain. V was clipped by 4 bases and J by 0 bases, with 6 bases between them. The CDR3 is made up of 13 amino acids. Germline CDR1 and CDR2: KGHSH and LQKENI. In DNA, the CDR3 is TGTGCCAGCTCACGCAGGTACCAAGAGACCCAGTACTTC. Amino acids: CASSRRYQETQYF.

The chain has TRBV20-1 and TRBJ1-6; 9 nucleotides align to TRBD1. J lost 8 bases, V lost 6 bases, and 14 bases had no gene match. The CDR3 covers 16 residues. Germline CDR1 DFQATT, CDR2 SNEGSKA (reference sequence). In DNA form, the CDR3 reads TGCAGTGCCCGCACCCTCGGACAGGGGCAGGATTCACCCCTCCACTTT. Its translation: CSARTLGQGQDSPLHF.

This rearrangement joins TRBV12-3 or TRBV12-4 to TRBJ2-7; maybe TRBD2 (6 bases). The CDR3 runs 13 residues. Trimming took off 8 bases at V and 6 bases at J, with 17 bases between the two ends. CDR3 DNA sequence: TGTGCCAGCTCCTCGTATGCGGGGAGCGAGCAGTACGTC. Translated: CASSSYAGSEQYV.

The chain links TRBV15 to TRBJ2-3; tentative D call: TRBD2 (6 bases). Germline values: CDR1 LNHNV, CDR2 YYDKDF (reference sequence). The CDR3 spans 14 residues. V lost 5 bases, J lost 6 bases, and 15 bases lay in between. CDR3 sequence (DNA): TGTGCCACCAGCTCCCGGATGGAGGGGGATACGCAGTATTTT. Translation: CATSSRMEGDTQYF.

The DNA of the CDR3 is TGTGCCAGCAGGGCTGATGGGGACAGGGTTGTCAATGAGCAGTTCTTC. This gives the protein CASRADGDRVVNEQFF. The chain uses TRBV27 and TRBJ2-1; 9 bases are a match to TRBD1. The CDR3 covers 16 residues. Trimming at V came to 6 bases and at J to 6 bases, leaving 12 bases not matched to a gene. CDR1 is MNHEY, CDR2 SMNVEV, per germline (reference sequence).

This clonotype was picked up one time. The rearrangement uses TRBV12-3 or TRBV12-4 and TRBJ2-3, with 7 bases aligning to TRBD1. The CDR3 runs to 16 residues. V gave up 5 bases and J gave up 2 bases; unmatched junction bases: 10. CDR3 DNA sequence: TGTGCCAGCAGTCTGATGACAGGGCGGTCCACAGATACGCAGTATTTT. The encoded protein is CASSLMTGRSTDTQYF.

The rearrangement links TRBV27 to TRBJ2-6, with D hard to call. V was clipped by 2 bases and J by 4 bases, with 6 bases between them. Germline loops: CDR1 MNHEY, CDR2 SMNVEV (reference sequence). This CDR3 region has 14 residues. Written as DNA, the CDR3 is TGTGCCAGCAGTTTAAATCCAGGGGCCAACGTCCTGACTTTC. Translation: CASSLNPGANVLTF.

V gene TRBV6-5 combines with J gene TRBJ2-7; TRBD1 is a possible D gene (6 bases). The V end lost 2 bases, the J end lost 2 bases, and 19 bases lay between the germline ends. There are 17 residues in the CDR3. Looked up from germline, CDR1 is MNHEY and CDR2 is SVGAGI. The CDR3 reads CASSYATGSGTPYEQYF. The CDR3 region has the DNA TGTGCCAGCAGTTACGCTACCGGTTCCGGGACACCCTACGAGCAGTACTTC.

The chain has TRBV20-1 and TRBJ1-1, with D possibly matching TRBD1 (5 bases). The V and J ends lost 2 bases and 4 bases respectively, with 17 bases between them. CDR3 length equals 15 residues. Germline V CDR1 and CDR2: DFQATT, SNEGSKA (reference sequence). The CDR3 is CSARPGKGAVTEAFF. CDR3 sequence (DNA): TGCAGTGCTAGACCCGGAAAAGGGGCCGTCACTGAAGCTTTCTTT.

The J gene is TRBJ1-2, the V gene TRBV10-3; unclear D gene. Trimming took off 10 bases at V and 2 bases at J, with 8 bases between the two ends. The CDR3 spans 11 residues. Germline-derived CDR1 and CDR2 are ENHRY and SYGVKD. The CDR3 coding sequence is TGTGCCACCAGCCCGAACTATGGCTACACCTTC. Its protein is CATSPNYGYTF.

The chain uses TRBV6-5 and TRBJ1-2; TRBD1 matches at 8 bases. Trimming at V came to 0 bases and at J to 7 bases, leaving 4 bases not matched to a gene. This CDR3 contains 14 residues. Germline-derived CDR1 and CDR2 are MNHEY and SVGAGI. CDR3: CASSYSITGGGYTF. The CDR3 coding sequence is TGTGCCAGCAGTTACTCGATAACAGGGGGTGGCTACACCTTC.

This rearrangement joins TRBV30 to TRBJ1-5, with D possibly matching TRBD1 (6 bases). This CDR3 region has 14 residues. Germline V gene data show CDR1 as GTSNPN and CDR2 as SVGIG (reference sequence). The V end lost 4 bases, the J end lost 0 bases, and 10 bases lay between the germline ends. CDR3 residues: CAWNGQSSNQPQHF. CDR3 coding DNA: TGTGCCTGGAACGGACAGTCTAGCAATCAGCCCCAGCATTTT.

The chain is built from TRBV12-3 or TRBV12-4 and TRBJ2-3; the D gene could be TRBD1 or TRBD2 (5 bases each). With 5 bases removed from V and 9 bases from J, the gap between germline ends came to 9 bases. This CDR3 region has 11 residues. CDR3 sequence: CASSKGSTQYF. CDR3 DNA: TGTGCCAGCAGTAAGGGGAGCACGCAGTATTTT.

The genes are TRBV3-1 and TRBJ2-2; D perhaps matches TRBD1 (7 bases). CDR3 length: 15 amino acids. Germline assignment: CDR1 LGHDT and CDR2 YNNKEL (reference sequence). V lost 1 base and J lost 5, with 11 bases in between. The CDR3, as DNA: TGTGCCAGCAGCCAAGTCAGGGGGGAAACCGGGGAGCTGTTTTTT. This encodes CASSQVRGETGELFF.

This chain uses TRBV9 with TRBJ2-1, with D uncertain. From germline, CDR1 is SGDLS and CDR2 YYNGEE. The CDR3 is 13 amino acids. V lost 1 base and J lost 8, with 10 bases in between. CDR3 DNA sequence: TGTGCCAGCAGCGTACGTCCCCCCGATGAGCAGTTCTTC. Encoded protein: CASSVRPPDEQFF.